The 16 T cell receptor beta chains in this list originate from one sample, sequenced in a study of blood T cell repertoires in COVID-19. Measured with immunoSEQ multiplex PCR; TCRdb has only the in-frame clones, and not every one. In the table there are roughly 250,000 clones, 65% to 85% of which are singletons. The sequencing input was peripheral blood. The receptor source for this set is an older person with COVID-19, enrolled during active disease.

The chain links TRBV29-1 to TRBJ2-2, with 9 bases lining up with TRBD2. This CDR3 is built from 13 residues. CDR1 and CDR2 (germline): SQVTM, ANQGSEA. J lost 0 bases, V lost 7 bases, and 0 bases had no gene match. The CDR3 DNA reads TGCAGCGCTAGCGGGACGAACACCGGGGAGCTGTTTTTT. Residues: CSASGTNTGELFF.

This clone has a handful of counts. Written as DNA, the CDR3 is TGTGCCAGCAGCTTGGGGGGTAGGCAGTACTTC. Protein: CASSLGGRQYF. The V call is TRBV7-2, the J call TRBJ2-7, with a tentative D call TRBD2 (6 bases). Trimming shortened V by 3 bases and J by 9 bases, and 9 bases separated the two germline ends. In germline, CDR1 is SGHTA, CDR2 FQGNSA. This CDR3 is built from 11 residues.

This chain uses TRBV11-2 with TRBJ1-4; 10 bases fit TRBD1. This CDR3 is 15 amino acids long. Per the germline V gene, CDR1 is SGHAT and CDR2 is FQNNGV. Unmatched junction bases numbered 7, after V lost 5 bases and J lost 7 bases. For the CDR3, the DNA is TGTGCCAGCAGCCCCGAGGACAGGGGGAGTGAAAAACTGTTTTTT. Its translation is CASSPEDRGSEKLFF.

The chain couples TRBV18 to TRBJ2-7; 10 nucleotides align to TRBD2. Germline V CDR1 and CDR2: KGHSH, LQKENI. J gave up 3 bases and V 5 bases, and 4 bases lay outside the gene matches. The CDR3 extends over 14 amino acids. CDR3 sequence: CASSDRTSGYEQYF. The CDR3 nucleotides read TGTGCCAGCTCAGATCGGACTAGCGGCTACGAGCAGTACTTC.

The V call is TRBV6-5, the J call TRBJ1-4, with 8 positions matching TRBD1. V shed 6 bases and J 8 bases; nucleotides not matched to a gene: 5. The CDR3 is 13 residues long. CDR1 and CDR2 from the germline V gene are MNHEY and SVGAGI. The CDR3 region is CASRDRGGEKLFF. As DNA, the CDR3 is TGTGCCAGCAGAGACAGGGGTGGGGAAAAACTGTTTTTT.

The chain couples TRBV6-2 or TRBV6-3 to TRBJ1-2; D is ambiguous. This CDR3 is built from 15 residues. CDR1 and CDR2 from the germline V gene are MNHEY and SVGEGT. V gave up 2 bases and J gave up 5 bases, with 15 bases separating them. The DNA of the CDR3 is TGTGCCAGCAGTTACGGGCAAGGGAGTTTTTATGGCTACACCTTC. Protein: CASSYGQGSFYGYTF.

Only one count was recorded for this clone. The rearrangement links TRBV3-1 (or the pseudogene TRBV3-2) to TRBJ1-2, with D maybe TRBD1 (6 bases). The CDR3 runs to 13 residues. The germline V gene has CDR1 LGHDT and CDR2 YNNKEL (reference sequence). V lost 2 bases, J lost 3 bases, and 7 bases lay in between. CDR3 amino acids: CASSQRQDYGYTF. The CDR3 coding sequence is TGTGCCAGCAGCCAAAGACAGGACTATGGCTACACCTTC.

The rearrangement links TRBV5-4 to TRBJ1-4; 11 bases line up with TRBD1. V lost 5 bases, J lost 2 bases, and 8 bases stayed unmatched. The germline gives CDR1 SGHNT, CDR2 YYREEE (reference sequence). The length of the CDR3 is 17 residues. In DNA, the CDR3 is TGTGCCAGCAGGAGGACAGGGGGCGTTTTCACTAATGAAAAACTGTTTTTT. Amino acid sequence: CASRRTGGVFTNEKLFF. Full variable domain (rest looked up from reference TRBV5-4 and TRBJ1-4): ETGVTQSPTHLIKTRGQQVTLRCSSQSGHNTVSWYQQALGQGPQFIFQYYREEENGRGNFPPRFSGLQFPNYSSELNVNALELDDSALYLCASRRTGGVFTNEKLFFGSGTQLSVL.

The rearrangement joins TRBV4-2 to TRBJ2-1; TRBD2 matches 15 bases. CDR1 and CDR2 from the germline V gene are LGHNA and YNFKEQ. J gave up 7 bases and V 9 bases, and 4 bases lay outside the gene matches. The CDR3 has 14 residues. CDR3 amino acids: CASGLAGGSNEQFF. The CDR3 DNA sequence: TGTGCCAGTGGACTAGCGGGAGGGTCGAATGAGCAGTTCTTC.

The chain carries TRBV19 and TRBJ2-2; 11 positions agree with TRBD2. V shed 7 bases and J 0 bases; nucleotides not matched to a gene: 7. The CDR3 loop spans 17 amino acids. The germline gives CDR1 LNHDA, CDR2 SQIVND (reference sequence). The CDR3 region is CASTQASGGPNTGELFF. The CDR3 region has the DNA TGTGCCAGTACCCAAGCTAGCGGGGGGCCGAACACCGGGGAGCTGTTTTTT.

This rearrangement joins TRBV27 to TRBJ1-3; a possible D gene is TRBD1 (6 bases). Germline values: CDR1 MNHEY, CDR2 SMNVEV (reference sequence). This CDR3 has 14 amino acids. Trimming stripped 9 bases from V and 2 bases from J, with 14 bases between. CDR3 protein: CARRTGKAGNTIYF. CDR3 DNA sequence: TGTGCCAGGAGAACAGGGAAAGCTGGAAACACCATATATTTT.

J is TRBJ2-5 and V is TRBV30; 8 bases fit TRBD1. Per the germline V gene, CDR1 is GTSNPN and CDR2 is SVGIG (reference sequence). J gave up 4 bases and V 1 base, and 8 bases lay outside the gene matches. The length of the CDR3 is 15 residues. CDR3 protein: CAWSDGSTGAETQYF. In DNA form, the CDR3 reads TGTGCCTGGAGTGACGGTTCGACAGGGGCAGAGACCCAGTACTTC.

The chain recombines TRBV29-1 with TRBJ1-4, with 7 bases lining up with TRBD1. Germline lookup yields CDR1 SQVTM and CDR2 ANQGSEA. Losses at the gene ends were 4 bases for V and 7 bases for J; bases not matched to a gene: 6. This CDR3 comprises 13 residues. CDR3 nucleotides: TGCAGCGTTGGCGGGACAGTCGGTGAAAAACTGTTTTTT. The encoded protein is CSVGGTVGEKLFF.

CDR3 amino acids: CASRVGTGGEAFF. DNA of the CDR3: TGTGCCAGCAGGGTCGGGACAGGGGGTGAAGCTTTCTTT. The chain recombines TRBV12-3 or TRBV12-4 with TRBJ1-1; 11 bases map to TRBD1. This CDR3 is 13 amino acids long. J gave up 7 bases and V 6 bases, and 4 bases lay outside the gene matches.

The chain combines TRBV3-1 (or the pseudogene TRBV3-2) with TRBJ2-2, with D tentatively TRBD2 (5 bases). From germline, CDR1 is LGHDT and CDR2 YNNKEL (reference sequence). Trimming shortened V by 4 bases and J by 0 bases, and 18 bases separated the two germline ends. The CDR3 sequence is 18 residues long. The CDR3 is CASSLFKVGSSNTGELFF. In DNA, the CDR3 is TGTGCCAGCAGCCTCTTCAAGGTTGGGAGCTCGAACACCGGGGAGCTGTTTTTT.

The chain joins TRBV19 to TRBJ1-1; 10 bases align to TRBD1. This CDR3 has 16 amino acids. Germline CDR1 LNHDA, CDR2 SQIVND (reference sequence). Losses at the gene ends were 4 bases for V and 4 bases for J; bases not matched to a gene: 9. In DNA form, the CDR3 reads TGTGCCAGTAGTAGGGGACAGGGGCGCGGGGTCACTGAAGCTTTCTTT. Amino acid sequence: CASSRGQGRGVTEAFF.